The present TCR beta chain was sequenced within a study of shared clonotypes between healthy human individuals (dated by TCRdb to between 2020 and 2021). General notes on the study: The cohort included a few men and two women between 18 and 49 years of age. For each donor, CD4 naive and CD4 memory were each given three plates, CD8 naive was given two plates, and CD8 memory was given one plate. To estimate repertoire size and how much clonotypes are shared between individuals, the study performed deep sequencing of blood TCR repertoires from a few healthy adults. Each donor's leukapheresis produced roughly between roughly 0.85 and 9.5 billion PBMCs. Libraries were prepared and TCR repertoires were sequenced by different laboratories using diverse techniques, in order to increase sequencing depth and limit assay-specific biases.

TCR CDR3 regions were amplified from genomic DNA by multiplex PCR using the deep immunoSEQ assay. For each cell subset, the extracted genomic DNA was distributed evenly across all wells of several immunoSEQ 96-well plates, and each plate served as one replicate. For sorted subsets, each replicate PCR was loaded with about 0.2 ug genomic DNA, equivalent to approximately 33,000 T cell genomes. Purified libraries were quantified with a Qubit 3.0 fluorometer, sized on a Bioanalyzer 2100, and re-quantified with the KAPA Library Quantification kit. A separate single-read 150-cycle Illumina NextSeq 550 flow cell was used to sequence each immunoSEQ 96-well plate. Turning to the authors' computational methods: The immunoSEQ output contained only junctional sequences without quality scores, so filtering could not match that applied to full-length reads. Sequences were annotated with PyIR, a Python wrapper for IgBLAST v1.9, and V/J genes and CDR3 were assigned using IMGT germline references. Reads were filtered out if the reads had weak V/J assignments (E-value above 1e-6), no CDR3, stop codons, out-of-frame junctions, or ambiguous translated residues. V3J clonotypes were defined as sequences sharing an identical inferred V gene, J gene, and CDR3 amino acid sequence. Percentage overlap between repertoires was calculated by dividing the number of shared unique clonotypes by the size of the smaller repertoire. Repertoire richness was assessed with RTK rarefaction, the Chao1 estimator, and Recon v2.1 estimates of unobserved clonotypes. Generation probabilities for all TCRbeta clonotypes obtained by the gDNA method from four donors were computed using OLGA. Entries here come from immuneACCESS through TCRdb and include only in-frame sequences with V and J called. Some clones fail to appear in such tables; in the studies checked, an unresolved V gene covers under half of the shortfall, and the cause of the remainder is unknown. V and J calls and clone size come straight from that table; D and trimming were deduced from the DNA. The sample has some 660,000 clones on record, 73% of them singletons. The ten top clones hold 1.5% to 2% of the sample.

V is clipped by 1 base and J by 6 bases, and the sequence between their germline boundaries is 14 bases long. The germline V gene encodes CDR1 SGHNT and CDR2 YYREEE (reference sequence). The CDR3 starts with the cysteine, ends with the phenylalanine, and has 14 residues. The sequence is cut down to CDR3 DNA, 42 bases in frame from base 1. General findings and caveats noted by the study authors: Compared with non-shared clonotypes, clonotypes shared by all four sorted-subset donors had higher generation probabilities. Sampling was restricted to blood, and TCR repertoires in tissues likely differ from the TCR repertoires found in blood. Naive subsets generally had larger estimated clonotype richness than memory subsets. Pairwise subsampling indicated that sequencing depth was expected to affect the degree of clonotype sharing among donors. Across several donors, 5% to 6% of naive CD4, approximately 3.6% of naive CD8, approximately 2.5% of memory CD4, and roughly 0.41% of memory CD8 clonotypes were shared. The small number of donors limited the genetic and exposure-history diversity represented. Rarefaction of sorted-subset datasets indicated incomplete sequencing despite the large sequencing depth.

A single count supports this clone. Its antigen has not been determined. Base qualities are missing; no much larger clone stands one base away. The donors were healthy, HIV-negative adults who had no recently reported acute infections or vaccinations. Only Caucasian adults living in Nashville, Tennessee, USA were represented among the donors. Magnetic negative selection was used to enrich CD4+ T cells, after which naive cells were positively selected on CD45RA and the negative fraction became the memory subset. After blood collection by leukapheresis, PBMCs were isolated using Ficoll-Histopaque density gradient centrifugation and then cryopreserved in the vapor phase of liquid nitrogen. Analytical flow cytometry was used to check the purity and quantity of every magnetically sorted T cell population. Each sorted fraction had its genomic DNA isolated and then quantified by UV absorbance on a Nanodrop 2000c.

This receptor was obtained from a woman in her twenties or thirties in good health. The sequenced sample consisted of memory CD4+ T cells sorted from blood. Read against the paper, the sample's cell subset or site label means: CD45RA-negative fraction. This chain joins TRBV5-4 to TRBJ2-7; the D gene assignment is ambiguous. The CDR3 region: CASSLIFGLREQYF. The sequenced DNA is TGTGCCAGCAGCTTGATATTCGGCTTACGCGAGCAGTACTTC.